The sequence of this T cell receptor beta chain was determined in a study of spatial heterogeneity in lung cancer. Indicated time point: sample taken at primary tumor resection. TCRdb processed the 5' RACE reads anew with MiXCR; each CDR3 protein has one entry. Of approximately 21,000 distinct CDR3 sequences in the sample, around 4.8% were seen once. This clonotype has more than one count but fewer than ten. Its antigen is not known. Germline V CDR1 and CDR2: KGHSH, LQKENI. The CDR3 covers 14 residues. Trimming pared 2 bases from V and 5 bases from J, leaving 10 bases between. Study-level points and caveats: One measure, the expanded intratumoral alpha and beta TCR count, tracked tumor mutation counts.

The receptor's source is a male donor with early-stage non-small cell lung cancer. The chain has TRBV18 and TRBJ1-3; D is perhaps TRBD1 (5 bases). The sample in question was lung tumor tissue, obtained at surgery. CDR3 bases: TGTGCCAGCTCACCATCCGGGGCGAGAAACACCATATATTTT. It is translated as CASSPSGARNTIYF.